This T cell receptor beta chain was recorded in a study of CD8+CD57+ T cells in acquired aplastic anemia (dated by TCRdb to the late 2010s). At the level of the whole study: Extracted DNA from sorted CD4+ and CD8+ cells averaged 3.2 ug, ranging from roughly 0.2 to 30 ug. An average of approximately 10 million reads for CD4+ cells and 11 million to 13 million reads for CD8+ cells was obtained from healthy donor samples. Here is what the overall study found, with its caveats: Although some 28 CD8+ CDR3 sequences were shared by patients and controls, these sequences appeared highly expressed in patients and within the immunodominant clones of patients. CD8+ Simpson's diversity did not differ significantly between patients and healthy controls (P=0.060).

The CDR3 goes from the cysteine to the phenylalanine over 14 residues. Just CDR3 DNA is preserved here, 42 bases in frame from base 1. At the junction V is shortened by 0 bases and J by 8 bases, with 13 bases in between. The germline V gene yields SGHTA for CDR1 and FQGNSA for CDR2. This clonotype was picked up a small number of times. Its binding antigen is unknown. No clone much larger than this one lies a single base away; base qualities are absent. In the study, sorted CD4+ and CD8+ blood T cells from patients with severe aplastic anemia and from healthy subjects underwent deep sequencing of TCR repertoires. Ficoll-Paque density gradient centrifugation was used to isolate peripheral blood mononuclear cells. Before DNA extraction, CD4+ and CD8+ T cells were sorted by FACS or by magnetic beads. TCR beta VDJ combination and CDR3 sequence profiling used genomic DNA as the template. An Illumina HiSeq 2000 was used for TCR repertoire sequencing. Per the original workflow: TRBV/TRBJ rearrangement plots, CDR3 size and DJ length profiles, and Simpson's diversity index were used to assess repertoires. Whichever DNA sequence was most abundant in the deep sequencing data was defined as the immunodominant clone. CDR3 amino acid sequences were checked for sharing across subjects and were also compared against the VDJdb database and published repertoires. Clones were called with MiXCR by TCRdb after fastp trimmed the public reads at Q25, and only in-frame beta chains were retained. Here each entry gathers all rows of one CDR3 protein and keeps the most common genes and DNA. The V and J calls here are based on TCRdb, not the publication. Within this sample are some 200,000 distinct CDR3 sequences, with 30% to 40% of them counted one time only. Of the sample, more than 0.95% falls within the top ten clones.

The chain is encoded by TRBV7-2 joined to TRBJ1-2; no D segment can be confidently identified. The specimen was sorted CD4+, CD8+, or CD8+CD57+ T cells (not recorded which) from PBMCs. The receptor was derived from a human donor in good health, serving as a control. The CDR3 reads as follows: CASSLAILKVGYTF. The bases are TGTGCCAGCAGCTTAGCTATCCTTAAAGTCGGCTACACCTTC.